Listed below are T cell receptor beta chains from one sample, sequenced in a study of long-term antiretroviral therapy in people with HIV. Some clones are missing from TCRdb's copy, which holds only in-frame ones; the method was immunoSEQ multiplex PCR. The sample has tens of thousands of clones, nearly 90% seen once. The sample consisted of unsorted PBMCs, taken 1.1 years after starting antiretroviral therapy. These receptors were taken from a young man with HIV. Each CDR3 is given with its conserved first and last residue. Fields, in order: clone size, V gene, D gene, J gene, CDR3 DNA, CDR3 protein. D genes are given only for firm matches. Clone sizes are given selectively: once, few, many, or a class where the clone is expanded.

clone_size: .; v_call: TRBV4-3; d_call: TRBD2; j_call: TRBJ2-7; cdr3_nt: TGCGCCAGCAGCCCGCAAACCGGACTAGCGGGAAGCGAGCAGTACTTC; cdr3_aa: CASSPQTGLAGSEQYF
clone_size: .; v_call: TRBV5-6; d_call: .; j_call: TRBJ2-3; cdr3_nt: TGTGCCAGCAGCTTGCCCGGGAACGCAGATACGCAGTATTTT; cdr3_aa: CASSLPGNADTQYF
clone_size: .; v_call: TRBV27; d_call: .; j_call: TRBJ2-2; cdr3_nt: TGTGCCAGCAGTAGGTCCGGGGAGCTGTTTTTT; cdr3_aa: CASSRSGELFF
clone_size: .; v_call: TRBV19; d_call: .; j_call: TRBJ2-7; cdr3_nt: TGTGCCAGTAGTATCTCCGGGTCCCTCTACGAGCAGTACTTC; cdr3_aa: CASSISGSLYEQYF
clone_size: .; v_call: TRBV19; d_call: TRBD1; j_call: TRBJ1-1; cdr3_nt: TGTGCCAGTAGTTCTGACAGGGTAAGGACTGAAGCTTTCTTT; cdr3_aa: CASSSDRVRTEAFF
clone_size: once; v_call: TRBV9; d_call: .; j_call: TRBJ2-1; cdr3_nt: TGTGCCAGCAGCCCTATAGGGAGTTCAAATGAGCAGTTCTTC; cdr3_aa: CASSPIGSSNEQFF
clone_size: .; v_call: TRBV25-1; d_call: TRBD1; j_call: TRBJ1-1; cdr3_nt: TGTGCCAGCAGCCCCAACGGACAGGGGGCCCTCATGAACACTGAAGCTTTCTTT; cdr3_aa: CASSPNGQGALMNTEAFF
clone_size: .; v_call: TRBV29-1; d_call: .; j_call: TRBJ2-7; cdr3_nt: TGCAGTGGGGGGTTCGGACAGCACGAGCAGTACTTC; cdr3_aa: CSGGFGQHEQYF
clone_size: .; v_call: TRBV6-6; d_call: .; j_call: TRBJ2-2; cdr3_nt: TGTGCCAGCAGTTACGACACGACGGTGACCGGGGAGCTGTTTTTT; cdr3_aa: CASSYDTTVTGELFF
clone_size: .; v_call: TRBV2; d_call: .; j_call: TRBJ2-2; cdr3_nt: TGTGCCAGCAGTCCGCGGACAGCTGGGGAGCTGTTTTTT; cdr3_aa: CASSPRTAGELFF
clone_size: .; v_call: TRBV6-6; d_call: .; j_call: TRBJ2-1; cdr3_nt: TGTGCCAGCAGTTACTCGGTCTACAATGAGCAGTTCTTC; cdr3_aa: CASSYSVYNEQFF
clone_size: .; v_call: TRBV11-2; d_call: .; j_call: TRBJ1-1; cdr3_nt: TGTGCCAGCAGCCAAAGGGGGAACACTGAAGCTTTCTTT; cdr3_aa: CASSQRGNTEAFF
clone_size: .; v_call: TRBV30; d_call: TRBD2; j_call: TRBJ2-3; cdr3_nt: TGTGCCAGGGAGGGGAAAAGCACAGATACGCAGTATTTT; cdr3_aa: CAREGKSTDTQYF
clone_size: .; v_call: TRBV6-5; d_call: .; j_call: TRBJ2-3; cdr3_nt: TGTGCCAGCAGAAGGAGTGCAATGGATACGCAGTATTTT; cdr3_aa: CASRRSAMDTQYF
clone_size: .; v_call: TRBV13; d_call: TRBD1; j_call: TRBJ1-2; cdr3_nt: TGTGCCAGCACCTTAGGGCAGGGGGGCTATGGCTACACCTTC; cdr3_aa: CASTLGQGGYGYTF
clone_size: .; v_call: TRBV5-6; d_call: .; j_call: TRBJ2-7; cdr3_nt: TGTGCCAGCAGCTCAACTCCGAGACTATGGAGGGGGGAGCAGTACTTC; cdr3_aa: CASSSTPRLWRGEQYF
clone_size: medium-sized; v_call: TRBV7-8; d_call: TRBD1; j_call: TRBJ1-2; cdr3_nt: TGTGCCAGCAGCTTAGCGGTACAGGGGTATGGCTACACCTTC; cdr3_aa: CASSLAVQGYGYTF
clone_size: .; v_call: TRBV19; d_call: TRBD2; j_call: TRBJ2-7; cdr3_nt: TGTGCCACCCTGGGAAGCGGGAGAGGGACCTACGAGCAGTACTTC; cdr3_aa: CATLGSGRGTYEQYF
clone_size: .; v_call: TRBV6-1; d_call: .; j_call: TRBJ1-2; cdr3_nt: TGTGCCAGCAGTGAAGAAATAGGGGTTGATGGCTACACCTTC; cdr3_aa: CASSEEIGVDGYTF
clone_size: .; v_call: TRBV5-1; d_call: TRBD1; j_call: TRBJ1-2; cdr3_nt: TGCGCCAGCAGCCTTCAGGGGGTCGCTAACTATGGCTACACCTTC; cdr3_aa: CASSLQGVANYGYTF
clone_size: .; v_call: TRBV5-1; d_call: TRBD1; j_call: TRBJ2-3; cdr3_nt: TGCGCCAGCAGCACCGGACAGGACACAGATACGCAGTATTTT; cdr3_aa: CASSTGQDTDTQYF
clone_size: .; v_call: TRBV30; d_call: TRBD1; j_call: TRBJ1-1; cdr3_nt: TGTGCCTGGGGATCGGACAGGGAGAACACTGAAGCTTTCTTT; cdr3_aa: CAWGSDRENTEAFF
clone_size: .; v_call: TRBV15; d_call: .; j_call: TRBJ2-7; cdr3_nt: TGTGCCACCAGCAGAGATTTGGCTTACGAGCAGTACTTC; cdr3_aa: CATSRDLAYEQYF